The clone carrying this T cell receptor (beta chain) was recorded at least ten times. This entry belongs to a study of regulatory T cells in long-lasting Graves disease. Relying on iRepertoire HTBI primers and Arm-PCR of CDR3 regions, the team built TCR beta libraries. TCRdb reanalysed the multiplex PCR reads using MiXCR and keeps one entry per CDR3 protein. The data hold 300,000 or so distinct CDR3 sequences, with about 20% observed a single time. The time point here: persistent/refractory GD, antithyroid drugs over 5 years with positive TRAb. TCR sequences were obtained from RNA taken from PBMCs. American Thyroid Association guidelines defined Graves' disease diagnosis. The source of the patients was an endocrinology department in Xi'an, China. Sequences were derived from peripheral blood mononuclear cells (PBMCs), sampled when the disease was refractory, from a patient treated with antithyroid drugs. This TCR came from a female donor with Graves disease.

The CDR3 here is CASTSTGGSNEKLFF. DNA for the CDR3: TGTGCCAGCACTTCGACAGGGGGGTCTAATGAAAAACTGTTTTTT. V and J are TRBV3-1 and TRBJ1-4; 9 bases map to TRBD1. CDR1 and CDR2 from the germline V gene are LGHDT and YNNKEL (reference sequence). V lost 7 bases and J lost 3; bases outside the gene matches: 6. The CDR3 covers 15 residues.